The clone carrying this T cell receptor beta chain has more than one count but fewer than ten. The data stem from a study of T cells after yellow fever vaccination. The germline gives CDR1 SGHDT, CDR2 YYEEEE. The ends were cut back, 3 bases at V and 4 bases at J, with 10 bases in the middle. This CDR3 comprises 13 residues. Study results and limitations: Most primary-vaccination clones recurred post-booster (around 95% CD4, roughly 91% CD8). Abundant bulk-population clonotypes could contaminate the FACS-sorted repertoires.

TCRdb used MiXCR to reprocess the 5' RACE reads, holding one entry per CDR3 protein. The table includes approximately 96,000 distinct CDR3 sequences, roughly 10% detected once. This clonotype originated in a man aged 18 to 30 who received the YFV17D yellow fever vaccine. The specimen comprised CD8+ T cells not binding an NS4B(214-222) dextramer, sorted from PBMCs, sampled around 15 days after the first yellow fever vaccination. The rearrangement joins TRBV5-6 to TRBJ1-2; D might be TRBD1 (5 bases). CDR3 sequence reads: CASSSDGGYGYTF. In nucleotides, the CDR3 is TGTGCCAGCAGCTCGGATGGGGGCTATGGCTACACCTTC.